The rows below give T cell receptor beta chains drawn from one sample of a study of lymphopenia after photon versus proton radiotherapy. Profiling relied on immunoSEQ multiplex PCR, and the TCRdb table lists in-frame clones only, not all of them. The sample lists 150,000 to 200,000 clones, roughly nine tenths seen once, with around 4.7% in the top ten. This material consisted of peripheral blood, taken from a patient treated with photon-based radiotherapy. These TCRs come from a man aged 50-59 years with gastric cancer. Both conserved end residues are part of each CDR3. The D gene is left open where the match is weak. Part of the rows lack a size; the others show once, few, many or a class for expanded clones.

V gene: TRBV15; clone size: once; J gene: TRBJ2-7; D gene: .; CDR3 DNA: TGTGCCACCAGCAGAGAAGGCGAGGGGGGCAGCGAGCAGTACTTC; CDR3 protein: CATSREGEGGSEQYF
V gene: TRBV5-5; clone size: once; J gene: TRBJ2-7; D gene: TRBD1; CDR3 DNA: TGTGCCAGCAGCTTGGGGGACAGTGGTCTCTACGAGCAGTACTTC; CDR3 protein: CASSLGDSGLYEQYF
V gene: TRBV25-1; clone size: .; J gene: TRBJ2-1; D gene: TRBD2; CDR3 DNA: TGTGCCAGCAGTGAGACTAGCGGGAGGGCGTTCTTC; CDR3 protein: CASSETSGRAFF
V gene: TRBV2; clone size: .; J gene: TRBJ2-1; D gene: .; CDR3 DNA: TGTGCCAGCAGTGACCACTGGGATGAGCAGTTCTTC; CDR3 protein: CASSDHWDEQFF
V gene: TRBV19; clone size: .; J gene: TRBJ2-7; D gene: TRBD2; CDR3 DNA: TGTGCCAGTAGTGTCCGGACTAGCGGCTACGAGCAGTACTTC; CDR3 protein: CASSVRTSGYEQYF
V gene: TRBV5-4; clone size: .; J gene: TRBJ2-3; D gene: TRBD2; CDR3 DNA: TGTGCCAGCAGCTTGGAGCTAGCGGGGGGGACAGATACGCAGTATTTT; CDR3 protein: CASSLELAGGTDTQYF
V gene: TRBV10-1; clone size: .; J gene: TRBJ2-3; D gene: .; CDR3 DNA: TGCGCCAGCAGTCAGGGCCGCACAGATACGCAGTATTTT; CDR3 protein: CASSQGRTDTQYF
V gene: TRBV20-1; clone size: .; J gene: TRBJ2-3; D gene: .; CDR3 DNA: TGCAGTGCAAGCCCCGAAGATACGCAGTATTTT; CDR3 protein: CSASPEDTQYF
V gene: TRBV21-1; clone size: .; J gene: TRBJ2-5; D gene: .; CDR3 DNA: TGTGCCAGCAGCAATGGACAGGGCTTCCAAGAGACCCAGTACTTC; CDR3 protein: CASSNGQGFQETQYF
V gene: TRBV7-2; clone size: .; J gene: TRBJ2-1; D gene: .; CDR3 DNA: TGTGCCAGCAGCTTAGAGGGTTACTACAATGAGCAGTTCTTC; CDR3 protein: CASSLEGYYNEQFF
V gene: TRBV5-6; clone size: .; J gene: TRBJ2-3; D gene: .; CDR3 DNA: TGTGCCAGCAGCCCCCTTCAGCGGAAGAGCACAGATACGCAGTATTTT; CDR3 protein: CASSPLQRKSTDTQYF
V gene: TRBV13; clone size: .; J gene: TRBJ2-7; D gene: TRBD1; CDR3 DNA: TGTGCCAGCAGCCTTGGACAGGGGCACGACGAGCAGTACTTC; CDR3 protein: CASSLGQGHDEQYF
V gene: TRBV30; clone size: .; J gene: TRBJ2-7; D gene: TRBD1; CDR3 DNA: TGTGCCTGGAGTGTACCAACAGGGGGACGGCTCCGTGGCGAGCAGTACTTC; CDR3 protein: CAWSVPTGGRLRGEQYF
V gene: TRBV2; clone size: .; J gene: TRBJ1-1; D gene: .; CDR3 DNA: TGTGCCAGCAGGGAAAGGGGAGGGAATGGAGGCACTGAAGCTTTCTTT; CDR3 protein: CASRERGGNGGTEAFF
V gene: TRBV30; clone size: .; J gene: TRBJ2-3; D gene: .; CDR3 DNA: TGTGCCTGGAGTACCACTACAGATACGCAGTATTTT; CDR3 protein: CAWSTTTDTQYF
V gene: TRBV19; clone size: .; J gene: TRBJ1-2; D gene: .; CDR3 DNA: TGTGCCAGTAGCACAGAAGGGGCCTACAGAGGGCTTACCTATGGCTACACCTTC; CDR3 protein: CASSTEGAYRGLTYGYTF